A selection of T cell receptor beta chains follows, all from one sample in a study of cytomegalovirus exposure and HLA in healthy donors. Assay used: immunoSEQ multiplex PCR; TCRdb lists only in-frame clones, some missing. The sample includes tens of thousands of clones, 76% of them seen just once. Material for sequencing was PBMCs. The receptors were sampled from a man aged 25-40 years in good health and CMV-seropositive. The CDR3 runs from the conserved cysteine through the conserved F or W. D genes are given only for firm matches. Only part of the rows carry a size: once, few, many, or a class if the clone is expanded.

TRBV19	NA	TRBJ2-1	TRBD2	TGTGCCACCCGCCTTCGGGGCCCGGGACTAGCTGCGTACAATGAGCAGTTCTTC	CATRLRGPGLAAYNEQFF
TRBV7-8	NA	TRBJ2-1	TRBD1	TGTGCCAGCAGCGGAGGGACAGGTAACAATGAGCAGTTCTTC	CASSGGTGNNEQFF
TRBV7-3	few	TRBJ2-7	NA	TGTGCCAGCAGCTTGGATGGGTCTCGGGGCTACGAGCAGTACTTC	CASSLDGSRGYEQYF
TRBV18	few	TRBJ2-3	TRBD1	TGTGCCAGCTCACCACTCCGACAGGGGAGCACAGATACGCAGTATTTT	CASSPLRQGSTDTQYF
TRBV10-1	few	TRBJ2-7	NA	TGCGCCAGCTTCTTTACAGGGAGATCATCCTACGAGCAGTACTTC	CASFFTGRSSYEQYF
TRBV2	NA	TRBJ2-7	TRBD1	TGTGCCAGCAGTGCGGACAGGGACGAGCAGTACTTC	CASSADRDEQYF
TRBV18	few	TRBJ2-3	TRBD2	TGTGCCAGCTCACCGGTTGCGGGGGGGCCGGGGGATACGCAGTATTTT	CASSPVAGGPGDTQYF
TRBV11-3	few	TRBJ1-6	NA	TGTGCCAGCAGCTTAGAATCACAGGGCAGGGGTGATTCACCCCTCCACTTT	CASSLESQGRGDSPLHF
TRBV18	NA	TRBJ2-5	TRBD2	TGTGCCAGCTCATCAGCGGGAGTAGGAGAGACCCAGTACTTC	CASSSAGVGETQYF
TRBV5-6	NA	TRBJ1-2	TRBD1	TGTGCCAGCAGCTTGACAGGGGCGCGCGGCTACACCTTC	CASSLTGARGYTF
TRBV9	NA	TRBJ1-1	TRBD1	TGTGCCAGCACCCAAGGACAGGGCGGCAACACTGAAGCTTTCTTT	CASTQGQGGNTEAFF
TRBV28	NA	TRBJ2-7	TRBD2	TGTGCCAGCAGTTTATCTAGCGGGAACTCCTACGAGCAGTACTTC	CASSLSSGNSYEQYF
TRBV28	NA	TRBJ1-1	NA	TGTGCCAGCAGTTTCAGGGAAGGCACTGAAGCTTTCTTT	CASSFREGTEAFF
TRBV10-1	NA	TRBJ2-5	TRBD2	TGCGCCAGCAGTGATTCCCTATCGACTAGCGGGGGAGAGACCCAGTACTTC	CASSDSLSTSGGETQYF
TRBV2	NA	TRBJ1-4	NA	TGTGCCACTCGGGGGACAACTAATGAAAAACTGTTTTTT	CATRGTTNEKLFF
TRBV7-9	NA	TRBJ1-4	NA	TGTGCCAGCAGCTTAGACGGGGTGTCGGATGAAAAACTGTTTTTT	CASSLDGVSDEKLFF
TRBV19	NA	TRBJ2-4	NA	TGTGCCAGTAGTATCGACAGGTTGTCCAAAAACATTCAGTACTTC	CASSIDRLSKNIQYF
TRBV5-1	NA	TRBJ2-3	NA	TGCGCCAGCAGCTTCGCAGGGGCGATCACAGATACGCAGTATTTT	CASSFAGAITDTQYF
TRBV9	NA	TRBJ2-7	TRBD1	TGTGCCAGCAGCGAGGGACAGGCACCCTACGAGCAGTACTTC	CASSEGQAPYEQYF
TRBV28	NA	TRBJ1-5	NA	TGTGCCAGCATTCCCTACAGGGCGAACAATCAGCCCCAGCATTTT	CASIPYRANNQPQHF
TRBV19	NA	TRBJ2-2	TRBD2	TGTGCCAGCCGGACTAGCGGGAGGGTTTTGACCGGGGAGCTGTTTTTT	CASRTSGRVLTGELFF
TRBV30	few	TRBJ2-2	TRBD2	TGTGCCTGGGGGGGACTAGCCGGCACCGGGGAGCTGTTTTTT	CAWGGLAGTGELFF
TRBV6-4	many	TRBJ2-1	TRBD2	TGTGCCAGCAGTGACTCGACTAGCGGGAGCAATGAGCAGTTCTTC	CASSDSTSGSNEQFF
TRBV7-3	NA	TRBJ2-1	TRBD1	TGTGCCAGCAGCTCGTACCGGGACAGGGGTCCGGAGCAACACAATGAGCAGTTCTTC	CASSSYRDRGPEQHNEQFF
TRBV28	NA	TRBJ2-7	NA	TGTGCCAGCAGTTTTGGACTCTACGAGCAGTACTTC	CASSFGLYEQYF
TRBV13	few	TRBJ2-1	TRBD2	TGTGCCAGCAGTTTGGCCTTGGCGGGGGTAAGCAATGAGCAGTTCTTC	CASSLALAGVSNEQFF
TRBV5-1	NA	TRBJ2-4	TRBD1	TGCGCCAGCAGCTTGGAGCCGGGACAGGGGGCCAAAAACATTCAGTACTTC	CASSLEPGQGAKNIQYF
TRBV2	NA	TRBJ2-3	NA	TGTGCCAGCAGGGGTAGCGGGCGTGCGTCAGGGGCGCAGTATTTT	CASRGSGRASGAQYF
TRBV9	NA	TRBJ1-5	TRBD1	TGTGCCAGCAGCGGGACAGGGTTCAATCAGCCCCAGCATTTT	CASSGTGFNQPQHF
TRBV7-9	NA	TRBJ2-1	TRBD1	TGTGCCAGCGTTAGGACAGGGGGATACAATGAGCAGTTCTTC	CASVRTGGYNEQFF
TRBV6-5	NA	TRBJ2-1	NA	TGTGCCAGCCACCCGACGGGGCAGTTCTTC	CASHPTGQFF
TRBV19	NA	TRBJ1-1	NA	TGTGCCAGTAGTCCGCTCCACGGGGACACTGAAGCTTTCTTT	CASSPLHGDTEAFF
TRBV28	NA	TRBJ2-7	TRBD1	TGTGCCACCAGACAGGGGTCCTACGAGCAGTACTTC	CATRQGSYEQYF
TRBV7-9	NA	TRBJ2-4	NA	TGTGCCAGCAGCGCCCCAGGGGCAGGGGCCAAAAACATTCAGTACTTC	CASSAPGAGAKNIQYF
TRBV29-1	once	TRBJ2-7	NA	TGCAGCGTTCCGGGACAAGGGGATTTCTACGAGCAGTACTTC	CSVPGQGDFYEQYF
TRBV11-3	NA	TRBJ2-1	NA	TGTGCCAGCAGCCCCTCCCGATGGCCAGGTGAGCAGTTCTTC	CASSPSRWPGEQFF
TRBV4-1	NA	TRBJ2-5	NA	TGCGCCAGCAGCCACCGGGACTTCCTTGGGGTACTTCAAGAGACCCAGTACTTC	CASSHRDFLGVLQETQYF
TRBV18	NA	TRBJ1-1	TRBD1	TGTGCCAGCTCCGGGACAGGGGGATCTAAGACTGAAGCTTTCTTT	CASSGTGGSKTEAFF
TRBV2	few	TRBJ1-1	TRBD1	TGTGCCAGCAGGGGACAGGGTCCCAGGACTTTCTTT	CASRGQGPRTFF
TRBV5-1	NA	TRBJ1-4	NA	TGCGCCAGCAGCTTGGCCGAGACAACGGTTGAAAAACTGTTTTTT	CASSLAETTVEKLFF
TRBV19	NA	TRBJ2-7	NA	TGTGCCAGTAGTATACAGGACTTTTTGGGCGAGCAGTACTTC	CASSIQDFLGEQYF
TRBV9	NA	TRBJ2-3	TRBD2	TGTGCCAGCTCCCCCCAAAGCGGGGATACAGATACGCAGTATTTT	CASSPQSGDTDTQYF
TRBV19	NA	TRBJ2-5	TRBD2	TGTGCCAGTAGCAGGACTAGCGGGAGGGAGGTAGAGACCCAGTACTTC	CASSRTSGREVETQYF
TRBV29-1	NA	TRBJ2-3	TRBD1	TGCAGCGTCGTCGGACAGGGGGCAACAGATACGCAGTATTTT	CSVVGQGATDTQYF
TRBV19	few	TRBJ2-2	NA	TGTGCCAGTAGTGGCAACGGGGCCGGGGAGCTGTTTTTT	CASSGNGAGELFF
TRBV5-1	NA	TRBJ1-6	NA	TGCGCCAGCAGCTTAGTCCCCCAGGACAGCGGCAATTCACCCCTCCACTTT	CASSLVPQDSGNSPLHF
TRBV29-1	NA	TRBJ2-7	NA	TGCAGCGCCGGGGACAACTCCTACGAGCAGTACTTC	CSAGDNSYEQYF
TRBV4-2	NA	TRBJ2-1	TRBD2	TGTGCCAGCAGCCAGTCTAGCGGGGGGCCCTCGGGGGAGCAGTTCTTC	CASSQSSGGPSGEQFF
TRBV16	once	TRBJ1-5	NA	TGTGCCAGCAGCCAATCGGACAACAATCAGCCCCAGCATTTT	CASSQSDNNQPQHF
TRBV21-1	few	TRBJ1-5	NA	TGTGCCAGCAGCCCTTTGGGGGGATCGCAGCCCCAGCATTTT	CASSPLGGSQPQHF
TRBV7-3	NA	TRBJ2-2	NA	TGTGCCAGCAGCCCTAACCTTAACACCGGGGAGCTGTTTTTT	CASSPNLNTGELFF
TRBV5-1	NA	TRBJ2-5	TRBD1	TGCGCCAGCAGCTTGGCAGGGGGCGCAAGGGTGGGAGAGACCCAGTACTTC	CASSLAGGARVGETQYF